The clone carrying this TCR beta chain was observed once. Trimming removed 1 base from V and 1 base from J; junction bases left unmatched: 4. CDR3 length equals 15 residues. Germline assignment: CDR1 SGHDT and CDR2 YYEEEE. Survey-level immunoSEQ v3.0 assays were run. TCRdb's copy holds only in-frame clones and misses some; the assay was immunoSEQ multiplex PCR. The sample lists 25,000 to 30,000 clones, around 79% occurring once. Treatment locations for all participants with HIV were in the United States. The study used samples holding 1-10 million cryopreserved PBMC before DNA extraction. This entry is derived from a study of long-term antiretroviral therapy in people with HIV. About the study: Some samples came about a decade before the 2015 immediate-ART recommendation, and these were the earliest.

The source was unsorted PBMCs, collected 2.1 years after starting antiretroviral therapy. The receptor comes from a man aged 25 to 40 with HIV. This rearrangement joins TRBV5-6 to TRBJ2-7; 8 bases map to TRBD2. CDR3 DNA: TGTGCCAGCAGCTTGAGCGGGAGTGTATCCTACGAGCAGTACTTC. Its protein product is CASSLSGSVSYEQYF.